These 14 T cell receptor beta chains were all obtained from the same sample, sequenced in a study of tumor-infiltrating lymphocytes in primary liver carcinoma. Germline DNA was also extracted, with blood RNA taken from unsorted whole blood. The investigators made TCR beta cDNA from roughly 0.55 ug total RNA, using a constant-region primer. Three-round nested multiplex PCR performed with slightly modified ARM-PCR produced the TCR beta libraries. TRBV1-TRBV30 forward and Cbeta reverse primers drove the first two roughly 10-cycle rounds. TCRdb re-called the multiplex PCR reads through MiXCR, storing one row per CDR3 protein. The data contain almost 200,000 distinct CDR3 sequences, around 60% of them seen just once; the ten biggest clones take up under 7.5%. The sequencing sample was made of peripheral blood. Source of these receptors: a woman aged 60-75 years with primary liver carcinoma and hepatitis B virus infection.

Turning to this clonotype: A much larger clonotype is one base distant, so this may be a read error. The chain has TRBV4-1 and TRBJ2-5; 9 nucleotides agree with TRBD1. Per germline, CDR1 MGHRA and CDR2 YSYEKL. The CDR3 is 15 amino acids. CDR3 in amino acids: CASSQTGTGTESQYF. The CDR3 DNA reads as TGCGCCAGCAGCCAAACCGGGACAGGGACCGAGAGCCAGTACTTC.

This clonotype was seen at least ten times. This rearrangement joins TRBV7-9 to TRBJ2-7; D possibly matches TRBD1 or TRBD2 (5 bases each). CDR1 is SEHNR, CDR2 FQNEAQ, per germline (reference sequence). With 1 base removed from V and 3 bases from J, the gap between germline ends came to 13 bases. The CDR3 has 15 amino acids. CDR3 DNA: TGTGCCAGCAGCTTAGGAGGGGCTACCTTCTACGAGCAGTACTTC. Its translation is CASSLGGATFYEQYF.

As concerns this clonotype: Sequence at one end of the junction differs from germline and may be a read error. The rearrangement uses TRBV5-1 and TRBJ2-7; D may be TRBD1 or TRBD2 (6 bases each). Germline lookup yields CDR1 SGHRS and CDR2 YFSETQ. The CDR3 has 14 amino acids. The CDR3 sequence is CASGLGQGRHEQYF. CDR3 DNA sequence: TGCGCCAGCGGCTTGGGTCAGGGGAGGCACGAGCAGTACTTC.

This clonotype has at least ten counts. The chain couples TRBV5-4 to TRBJ2-1, with 11 bases aligning to TRBD1. The CDR3 loop spans 16 amino acids. The V gene's germline CDR1 is SGHNT and CDR2 YYREEE (reference sequence). V trimming: 5 bases; J trimming: 5 bases; junction bases outside the gene matches: 9. The CDR3 DNA reads as TGTGCCAGCAGTCAAATCCGGGACAGGGGGAACAATGAGCAGTTCTTC. Protein product: CASSQIRDRGNNEQFF.

V gene TRBV6-5 combines with J gene TRBJ2-1, with 12 bases that match TRBD2. This CDR3 has 18 residues. CDR1 is MNHEY and CDR2 is SVGAGI in the germline V gene. Losses at the gene ends were 2 bases for V and 3 bases for J; bases not matched to a gene: 8. The CDR3 spells CASSYNLGLAGHYNEQFF. CDR3 coding DNA: TGTGCCAGCAGTTACAATCTCGGACTAGCGGGACACTACAATGAGCAGTTCTTC.

A remark on this clonotype: Germline and junction disagree at one end, which may indicate a read error. V gene TRBV14 combines with J gene TRBJ2-7, with 12 bases lining up with TRBD1. The CDR3 contains 17 residues. From germline, CDR1 is SGHDN and CDR2 FVKESK. The CDR3 sequence: CTSSKNKGQGALQAQYF. CDR3 in DNA: TGTACCAGCAGCAAAAACAAGGGACAGGGGGCTCTCCAGGCGCAATACTTC.

Concerning this clonotype itself: A much larger clone lies one base from this, so it may be a read error. The chain recombines TRBV6-5 with TRBJ2-5; 8 nucleotides line up with TRBD1. The CDR3 runs 13 residues. Germline assignment: CDR1 MNHEY and CDR2 SVGAGI. The CDR3 is CVSSRRGPETQYF. CDR3 nucleotide sequence: TGTGTCAGCAGCCGCAGGGGGCCAGAGACCCAGTACTTC.

This clonotype was seen repeatedly, ten times or more. The V and J genes are TRBV12-3 or TRBV12-4 and TRBJ1-2; no clear D gene. The V end lost 1 base, the J end lost 1 base, and 7 bases lay between the germline ends. The length of the CDR3 is 14 residues. DNA for the CDR3: TGTGCCAGCAGTTTAGTACGAAGTAACTATGGCTACACCTTC. This translates into CASSLVRSNYGYTF.

At least ten counts were recorded for this clonotype. This chain connects TRBV12-3 or TRBV12-4 to TRBJ2-2, with 10 bases that match TRBD2. This CDR3 has 15 amino acids. Losses at the gene ends were 4 bases for V and 4 bases for J; bases not matched to a gene: 3. The CDR3 sequence: CASSSGLAVTGELFF. CDR3 bases: TGTGCCAGCAGTTCTGGACTAGCGGTCACCGGGGAGCTGTTTTTT.

A word on this clonotype: At one end, the junction sequence differs from germline, possibly due to a read error. This sequence joins TRBV11-2 and TRBJ2-1; D is undetermined. CDR1 SGHAT and CDR2 FQNNGV come from the germline V gene. The CDR3 has 14 residues. CDR3 sequence: CANSLEGFYNEHFF. In DNA form, the CDR3 reads TGTGCCAACAGCTTAGAAGGGTTTTACAATGAGCATTTCTTC.

Remarks on this clonotype: A much more abundant neighbour one base away suggests this may be a read error. V gene TRBV12-5 combines with J gene TRBJ2-7; weak D call: TRBD1 (6 bases). Germline V gene sequence: CDR1 LGHNT, CDR2 FRNRAP. The CDR3 is 13 amino acids. The germline V and J ends were trimmed by 7 bases and 1 base, with 11 bases remaining between them. CDR3 region: CASVTGTSYEQYF. In DNA, the CDR3 is TGTGCTAGTGTAACCGGGACATCCTACGAGCAGTACTTC.

Notes on this clonotype: This CDR3 fails to terminate in the conserved phenylalanine or tryptophan, so it likely reflects a read error. The chain links TRBV4-2 to TRBJ2-7; 13 nucleotides match TRBD2. The trim removed 10 bases at V and 1 base at J, leaving 13 bases unmatched. This CDR3 has 17 residues. Germline CDR1 reads LGHNA; CDR2 reads YNFKEQ. The CDR3 DNA reads TGTGCCACTACTGGACTAGCGGGAGTTTATAAGTCCTACGAGCAGTACCTC. It specifies CATTGLAGVYKSYEQYL.

As for this clonotype: A read error is likely, as this CDR3 ends without the conserved phenylalanine or tryptophan. CDR3 nucleotides: TGTGTCAGCAGCCCTCGACAGGGTCTGAACATTCAGTACTTA. Translated, it gives CVSSPRQGLNIQYL. The V and J genes are TRBV11-1 and TRBJ2-4; the match to TRBD1 covers 7 bases. Germline CDR1 reads SGHAT; CDR2 reads FQDESV (reference sequence). There are 14 residues in the CDR3.

The sample holds many counts of this clonotype. The V and J genes are TRBV6-5 and TRBJ1-5; D perhaps matches TRBD1 (6 bases). CDR1 is MNHEY, CDR2 SVGAGI, per germline. V was trimmed by 6 bases and J by 3 bases, leaving 18 bases between them. This CDR3 region has 16 residues. The CDR3 protein is CASRPRQGLTNQPQHF. The CDR3 DNA reads as TGTGCCAGCAGACCCCGGCAGGGGCTAACCAATCAGCCCCAGCATTTT.